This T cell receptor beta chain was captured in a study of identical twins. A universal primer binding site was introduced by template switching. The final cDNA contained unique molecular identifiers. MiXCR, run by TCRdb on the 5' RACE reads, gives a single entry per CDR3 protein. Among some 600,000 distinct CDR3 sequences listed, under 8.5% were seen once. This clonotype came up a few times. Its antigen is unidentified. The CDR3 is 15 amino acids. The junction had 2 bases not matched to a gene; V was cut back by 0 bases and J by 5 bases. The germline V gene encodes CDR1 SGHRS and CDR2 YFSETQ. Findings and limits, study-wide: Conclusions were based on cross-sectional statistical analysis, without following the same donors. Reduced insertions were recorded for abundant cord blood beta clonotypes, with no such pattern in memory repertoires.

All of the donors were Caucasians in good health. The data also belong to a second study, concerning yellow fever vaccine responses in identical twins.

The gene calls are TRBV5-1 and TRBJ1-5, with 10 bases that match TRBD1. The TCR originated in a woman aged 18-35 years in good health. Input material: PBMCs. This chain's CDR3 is CASSLEGQGHQPQHF. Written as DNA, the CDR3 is TGCGCCAGCAGCTTGGAGGGACAGGGGCATCAGCCCCAGCATTTT. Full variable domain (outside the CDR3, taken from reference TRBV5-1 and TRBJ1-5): KAGVTQTPRYLIKTRGQQVTLSCSPISGHRSVSWYQQTPGQGLQFLFEYFSETQRNKGNFPGRFSGRQFSNSRSEMNVSTLELGDSALYLCASSLEGQGHQPQHFGDGTRLSIL.